These T cell receptor beta chains were read from a single sample in a study of blood T cell repertoires in COVID-19. Here immunoSEQ multiplex PCR was the method, and the copy in TCRdb shows in-frame clones only, minus some. The repertoire holds 130,000 to 150,000 clones, around 84% seen once, with 13% in the top ten. Sequencing was done on a sample of peripheral blood. The receptors stem from a man between 60 and 70 years old with active or convalescent COVID-19. Each CDR3 is given with its conserved first and last residue. The D gene is left open where the match is weak. Clone size is shown for a subset of rows, as once, few, many or a class of expanded clone.

>TRBJ2-1|TRBD1|NA|16|TRBV5-5
TGTGCCAGCAGCCGTTTTCCGGACAGGAGAGACAATGAGCAGTTCTTC
CASSRFPDRRDNEQFF
>TRBJ2-7|TRBD1|NA|16|TRBV5-1
TGCGCCAGCAGCTCAAACTACGGGACAGGGAACTACGAGCAGTACTTC
CASSSNYGTGNYEQYF
>TRBJ1-2|NA|once|13|TRBV2
TGTGCCAGCCGTAACGGGAGGGGCTATGGCTACACCTTC
CASRNGRGYGYTF
>TRBJ1-1|NA|NA|11|TRBV28
TGTGCCAGCAGGCTGGCGGAGGAAGCTTTCTTT
CASRLAEEAFF
>TRBJ2-3|TRBD2|NA|14|TRBV30
TGTGCCTTTGATGGGGCGGGAGGTGCAGATACGCAGTATTTT
CAFDGAGGADTQYF
>TRBJ1-1|NA|NA|16|TRBV21-1
TGTGCCAGCAGCCCCCCCGGCTGGACAGCGAACACTGAAGCTTTCTTT
CASSPPGWTANTEAFF
>TRBJ1-5|NA|NA|19|TRBV9
TGTGCCAGCAGCCCCCCTCGGAGACAGCAGCAAGATAGCAATCAGCCCCAGCATTTT
CASSPPRRQQQDSNQPQHF
>TRBJ2-3|NA|NA|15|TRBV6-2/TRBV6-3
TGTGCCAGCAGTTACCTCAGGGGTAGCACAGATACGCAGTATTTT
CASSYLRGSTDTQYF
>TRBJ2-3|TRBD1|NA|15|TRBV24-1
TGTGCCACCAGTGAGGGACAGGGGGCGTCAGATACGCAGTATTTT
CATSEGQGASDTQYF
>TRBJ2-2|TRBD1|NA|17|TRBV7-3
TGTGCCAGCAGTCTCGACAGGGCGACCCAAAACACCGGGGAGCTGTTTTTT
CASSLDRATQNTGELFF
>TRBJ1-3|NA|NA|13|TRBV6-5
TGTGCCGGGGAATCGGGGGGCAGAAACACCATATATTTT
CAGESGGRNTIYF
>TRBJ2-2|TRBD1|once|15|TRBV2
TGTGCCAGCAGTGGACAGGGAATCCAGGGCGGGGAGCTGTTTTTT
CASSGQGIQGGELFF
>TRBJ2-3|TRBD2|NA|12|TRBV24-1
TGTGCCATCGGGACTACGGCAGATACGCAGTATTTT
CAIGTTADTQYF
>TRBJ2-3|TRBD2|NA|16|TRBV9
TGTGCCAGCAGCGTAGCAGCGGGGGGGAGCACAGATACGCAGTATTTT
CASSVAAGGSTDTQYF
>TRBJ1-2|TRBD1|NA|13|TRBV28
TGTGCCAGCAGTTTAAGGGGGCTGTATGGCTACACCTTC
CASSLRGLYGYTF
>TRBJ1-5|NA|NA|13|TRBV18
TGTGCCAGCTCGCCGAGGGGCAATCAGCCCCAGCATTTT
CASSPRGNQPQHF
>TRBJ2-1|TRBD2|NA|15|TRBV28
TGTGCCAGCAGTTTATTGGCGGGAGGGGGGTATGAGCAGTTCTTC
CASSLLAGGGYEQFF
>TRBJ1-2|NA|NA|15|TRBV10-3
TGTGCCATCAGTGAGTTTCAGGGGTCCCACAATGGCTACACCTTC
CAISEFQGSHNGYTF
>TRBJ2-7|TRBD1|NA|14|TRBV2
TGTGCCAGCATCTTCGACAGGGGAGGAGGCGAGCAGTACTTC
CASIFDRGGGEQYF
>TRBJ1-5|NA|NA|13|TRBV6-1
TGTGCCAGCAGCCGAGATCGGAATCAGCCCCAGCATTTT
CASSRDRNQPQHF
>TRBJ1-2|NA|NA|14|TRBV11-2
TGTGCCAGCAGCTTAGGAGGCCCGTTCTATGGCTACACCTTC
CASSLGGPFYGYTF
>TRBJ2-3|TRBD1|NA|14|TRBV7-7
TGTGCCAGCAGCCCGGGACAGGGGGCCCGCACGCAGTATTTT
CASSPGQGARTQYF
>TRBJ1-6|NA|NA|15|TRBV15
TGTGCCACCAGCAGAGAGGAGGCAAGGTATTCACCCCTCCACTTT
CATSREEARYSPLHF
>TRBJ1-5|NA|NA|13|TRBV7-2
TGTGCCAGCAGCTTAGACCTATGGCAGCCCCAGCATTTT
CASSLDLWQPQHF
>TRBJ1-5|TRBD1|NA|18|TRBV16
TGTGCCAGCAGCCAAGTGGAACAGGGGGATTTATCCAATCAGCCCCAGCATTTT
CASSQVEQGDLSNQPQHF
>TRBJ2-2|NA|many|14|TRBV19
TGTGCCAGTAGTGTAAGGGGGAACACCGGGGAGCTGTTTTTT
CASSVRGNTGELFF